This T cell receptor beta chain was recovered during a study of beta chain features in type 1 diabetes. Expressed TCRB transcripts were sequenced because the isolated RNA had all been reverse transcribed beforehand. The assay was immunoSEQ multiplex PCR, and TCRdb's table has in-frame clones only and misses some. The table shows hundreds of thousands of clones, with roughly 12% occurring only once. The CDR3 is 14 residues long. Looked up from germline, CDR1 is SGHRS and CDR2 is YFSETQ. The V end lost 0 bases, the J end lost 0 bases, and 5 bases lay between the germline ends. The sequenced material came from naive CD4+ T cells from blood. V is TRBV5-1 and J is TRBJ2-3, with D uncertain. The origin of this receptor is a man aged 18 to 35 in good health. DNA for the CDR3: TGCGCCAGCAGCTTGGACAGCAGCACAGATACGCAGTATTTT. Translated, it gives CASSLDSSTDTQYF.